This TCR beta chain was captured in a study of PD-L1 blockade in urothelial cancer. Turning to the study itself: Prior regimens of chemotherapy numbered 0 to 3 per patient.

Time point indicated: peripheral blood 6 weeks after treatment start. TCRdb's table, derived via immunoSEQ multiplex PCR, lists solely in-frame clones and lacks some. The table lists tens of thousands of clones, over 75% of them singletons. Germline values: CDR1 SQVTM, CDR2 ANQGSEA. The V end lost 0 bases, the J end lost 2 bases, and 10 bases lay between the germline ends. This CDR3 spans 15 amino acids. The material sequenced was PBMCs, taken around atezolizumab (anti-PD-L1) treatment. The chain employs TRBV29-1 and TRBJ1-4, with D unclear. The sequence was obtained from a man aged 50-59 years with urothelial cancer. CDR3 amino acids: CSVEDWRGTNEKLFF. CDR3 in DNA: TGCAGCGTTGAAGATTGGCGAGGGACTAATGAAAAACTGTTTTTT.